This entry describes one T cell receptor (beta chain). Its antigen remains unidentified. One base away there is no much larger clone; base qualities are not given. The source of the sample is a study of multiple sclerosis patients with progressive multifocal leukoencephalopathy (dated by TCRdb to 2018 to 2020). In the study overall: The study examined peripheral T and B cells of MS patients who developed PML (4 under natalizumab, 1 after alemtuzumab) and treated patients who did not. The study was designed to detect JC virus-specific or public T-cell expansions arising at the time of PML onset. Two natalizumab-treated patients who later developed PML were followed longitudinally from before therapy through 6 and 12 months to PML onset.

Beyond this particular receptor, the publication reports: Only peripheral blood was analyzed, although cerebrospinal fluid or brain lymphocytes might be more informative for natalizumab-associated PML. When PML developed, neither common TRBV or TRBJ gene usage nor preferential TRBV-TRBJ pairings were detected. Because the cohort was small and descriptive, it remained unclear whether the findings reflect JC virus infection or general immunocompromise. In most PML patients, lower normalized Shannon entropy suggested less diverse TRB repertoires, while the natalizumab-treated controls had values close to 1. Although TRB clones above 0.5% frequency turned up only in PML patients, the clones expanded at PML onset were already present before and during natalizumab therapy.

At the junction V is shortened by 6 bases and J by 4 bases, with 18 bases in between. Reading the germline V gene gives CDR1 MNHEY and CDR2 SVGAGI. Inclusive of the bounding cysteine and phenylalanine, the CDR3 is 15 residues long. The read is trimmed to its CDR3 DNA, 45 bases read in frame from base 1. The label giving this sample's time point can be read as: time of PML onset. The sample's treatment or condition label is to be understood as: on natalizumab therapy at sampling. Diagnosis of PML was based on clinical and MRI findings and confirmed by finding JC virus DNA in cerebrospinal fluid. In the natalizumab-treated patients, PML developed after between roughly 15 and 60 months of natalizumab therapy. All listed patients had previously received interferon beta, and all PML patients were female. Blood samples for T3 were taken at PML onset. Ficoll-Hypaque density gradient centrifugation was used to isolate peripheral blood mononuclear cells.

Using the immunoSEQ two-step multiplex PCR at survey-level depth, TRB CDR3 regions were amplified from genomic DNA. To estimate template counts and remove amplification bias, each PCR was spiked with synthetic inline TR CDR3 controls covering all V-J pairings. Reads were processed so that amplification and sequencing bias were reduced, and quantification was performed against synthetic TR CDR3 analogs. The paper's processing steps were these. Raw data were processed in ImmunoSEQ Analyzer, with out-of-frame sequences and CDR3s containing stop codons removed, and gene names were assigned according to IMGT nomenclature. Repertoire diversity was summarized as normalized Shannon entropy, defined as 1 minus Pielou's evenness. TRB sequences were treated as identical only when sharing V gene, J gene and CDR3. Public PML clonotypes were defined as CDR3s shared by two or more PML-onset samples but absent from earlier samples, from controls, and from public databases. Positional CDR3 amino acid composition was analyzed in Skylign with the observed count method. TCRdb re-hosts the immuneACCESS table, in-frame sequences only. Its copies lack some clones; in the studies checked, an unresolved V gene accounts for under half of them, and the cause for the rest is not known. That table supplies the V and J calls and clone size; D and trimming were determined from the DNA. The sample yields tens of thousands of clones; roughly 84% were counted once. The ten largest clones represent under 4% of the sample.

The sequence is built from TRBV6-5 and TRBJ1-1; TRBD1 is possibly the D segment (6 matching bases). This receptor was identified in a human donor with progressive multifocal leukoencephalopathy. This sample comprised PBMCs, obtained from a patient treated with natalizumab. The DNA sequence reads TGTGCCAGCAGGAAAATTACAGGGTATCGCACTGAAGCTTTCTTT. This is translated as CASRKITGYRTEAFF.